This entry features one T cell receptor (beta chain) sequence. This entry comes from a study of T cells after yellow fever vaccination. MiXCR, run by TCRdb on the 5' RACE reads, gives a single entry per CDR3 protein. The repertoire consists of under 200,000 distinct CDR3 sequences, with under 7.5% occurring once and the leading ten covering over 2%. The sample in question was CD4+ T cells sorted from PBMCs, obtained less than 6 days after the first yellow fever vaccination. This receptor was identified in a man in his late teens or twenties who received the YFV17D yellow fever vaccine.

The CDR3 nucleotides are TGCGCCAGCAGCACTGGACTAGCAAACACCGGGGAGCTGTTTTTT. This translates into CASSTGLANTGELFF. The V call is TRBV5-1, the J call TRBJ2-2; 8 nucleotides agree with TRBD2. Germline CDR1 SGHRS, CDR2 YFSETQ. This CDR3 spans 15 amino acids. J was trimmed by 2 bases and V by 4 bases; bases with no gene match: 4.